Below, 9 T cell receptor beta chains from the same sample are listed, as sequenced in a study of Tregs in tolerant kidney transplant recipients. These receptors' antigens are unknown. Only in-frame clones appear in the TCRdb table, and some are missing; sequencing was by immunoSEQ multiplex PCR. The table includes about 44,000 clones, 95% detected once. The source material was Tregs from blood cultured with allogeneic cells. The source of these receptors is a human donor in good health.

The chain combines TRBV10-1 with TRBJ1-1; D is unclear. The length of the CDR3 is 14 residues. The V gene lost 2 bases and the J gene lost 0 bases, with 7 bases spanning the gap. Per the germline V gene, CDR1 is WNHNN and CDR2 is SYGVQD (reference sequence). CDR3 sequence (DNA): TGCGCCAGCAGTGAGGCCAGCCTGAACACTGAAGCTTTCTTT. This translates into CASSEASLNTEAFF.

J is TRBJ2-3 and V is TRBV27; a possible D gene is TRBD2 (5 bases). Germline-derived CDR1 and CDR2 are MNHEY and SMNVEV (reference sequence). The CDR3 has 14 amino acids. Trimming removed 6 bases from V and 1 base from J, with 11 bases in between. The CDR3 loop reads CASRLDFRTDTQYF. CDR3 DNA sequence: TGTGCCAGCAGACTGGACTTTCGCACAGATACGCAGTATTTT.

The chain combines TRBV28 with TRBJ1-2; no clear D. The CDR3 length is 12 residues. V was shortened by 6 bases and J by 4 bases, with 9 bases between the two germline ends. Per the germline V gene, CDR1 is MDHEN and CDR2 is SYDVKM. The CDR3 region is CASRIQTYGYTF. The CDR3 DNA reads as TGTGCCAGCAGGATACAGACCTATGGCTACACCTTC.

V and J are TRBV5-6 and TRBJ1-1; 7 nucleotides line up with TRBD1. The CDR3 spans 12 residues. Trimming took 1 base from V and 11 from J; bases not matched to a gene: 5. Germline-derived CDR1 and CDR2 are SGHDT and YYEEEE. The CDR3 loop reads CASSLKGGYAFF. The DNA of the CDR3 is TGTGCCAGCAGCTTGAAAGGGGGCTATGCTTTCTTT.

The rearrangement joins TRBV7-2 to TRBJ2-1; TRBD2 agrees at 9 bases. V dropped 4 bases and J dropped 10; count of bases not matched to a gene: 8. CDR3 length equals 14 residues. The germline V gene encodes CDR1 SGHTA and CDR2 FQGNSA. CDR3 sequence: CASSSPLAGDEQFF. For the CDR3, the DNA is TGTGCCAGCAGCTCCCCGTTAGCGGGAGACGAGCAGTTCTTC.

This chain links TRBV4-2 with TRBJ1-2, with 11 bases matching TRBD1. Germline lookup yields CDR1 LGHNA and CDR2 YNFKEQ. V trimming: 4 bases; J trimming: 7 bases; junction bases outside the gene matches: 11. The CDR3 totals 16 residues. The CDR3 spells CASSPDPDRGRGGYTF. The CDR3 nucleotides are TGTGCCAGCAGCCCCGACCCGGACAGGGGGCGAGGTGGCTACACCTTC.

On this clone: A junction end diverges from the germline sequence, so it may reflect a read error. Other DNA variants within this sample encode the same CDR3. The J gene is TRBJ2-2, the V gene TRBV19; the match to TRBD1 covers 7 bases. Germline CDR1 is LNHDA and CDR2 is SQIVND (reference sequence). The CDR3 runs 15 residues. In DNA, the CDR3 is TGTGCCAGTAGTAGACAGGGTTGGGACACTGGGGAGCTGTTTTTT. It encodes CASSRQGWDTGELFF.

The rearrangement uses TRBV27 and TRBJ2-1; tentative D call: TRBD1 (6 bases). The germline gives CDR1 MNHEY, CDR2 SMNVEV (reference sequence). The CDR3 is made up of 16 amino acids. Trimming left V 5 bases short and J 2 bases short, with 16 bases between. The DNA of the CDR3 is TGTGCCAGCAGTCTAAGGGACACCACCCCCTACAATGAGCAGTTCTTC. This encodes CASSLRDTTPYNEQFF.

In regard to this clone: Other DNA sequences in this sample translate to the same CDR3. J is TRBJ2-7 and V is TRBV7-8; 10 bases agree with TRBD2. Trimming took 3 bases from V and 1 from J; bases not matched to a gene: 3. This CDR3 spans 15 amino acids. CDR1 and CDR2 (germline): SGHVS, FQNEAQ. The CDR3 nucleotides read TGTGCCAGCAGCTTCACAGCGGGAGGGTCCTACGAGCAGTACTTC. Protein sequence: CASSFTAGGSYEQYF. The variable domain in full, with the rest retrieved from reference TRBV7-8 and TRBJ2-7, is GAGVSQSPRYKVAKRGQDVALRCDPISGHVSLFWYQQALGQGPEFLTYFQNEAQLDKSGLPSDRFFAERPEGSVSTLKIQRTQQEDSAVYLCASSFTAGGSYEQYFGPGTRLTVT.